This entry lists 14 T cell receptor beta chains sequenced from one sample in a study of radiation and T cells in renal cell carcinoma. Libraries were prepared by immunoSEQ multiplex PCR; TCRdb keeps only in-frame clonotypes and omits some of them. The sample holds roughly 90,000 clones; about 85% are singletons and the top ten take roughly a tenth. Described time point: blood 4 weeks post-SBRT, at nephrectomy. The treatment: 15 Gy SBRT to primary tumor, nephrectomy 4 weeks later. This specimen consisted of blood, obtained from a patient whose treatment included radiotherapy and nephrectomy. The origin of the receptors is a man over 45 with renal cell carcinoma.

This clone was recorded only once. The chain combines TRBV10-2 with TRBJ2-3; TRBD2 matches 10 bases. CDR3 size: 17 residues. The V segment lost 3 bases and the J segment 4 bases; nucleotides outside the gene matches: 10. Looked up from germline, CDR1 is WSHSY and CDR2 is SAAADI. CDR3 loop: CASSEAPTSGISDTQYF. The CDR3 DNA sequence: TGCGCCAGCAGTGAAGCTCCTACTAGCGGGATTTCAGATACGCAGTATTTT.

J is TRBJ1-2 and V is TRBV4-2, with TRBD1 identical over 11 bases. V shed 4 bases, J shed 6 bases, and the junction held 4 bases outside the gene matches. Germline V gene lookup returns CDR1 LGHNA and CDR2 YNFKEQ. CDR3 size: 14 residues. The CDR3 nucleotides are TGTGCCAGCAGCCCCCGGGACAGGGGGGATGGCTACACCTTC. Translation gives CASSPRDRGDGYTF.

The chain couples TRBV5-1 to TRBJ1-3; no clear D gene. The germline gives CDR1 SGHRS, CDR2 YFSETQ. CDR3 length: 16 amino acids. The germline V and J ends were trimmed by 0 bases and 0 bases, with 10 bases remaining between them. CDR3 sequence (DNA): TGCGCCAGCAGCTTGGCCAGGCAGAGCTCTGGAAACACCATATATTTT. Residues: CASSLARQSSGNTIYF.

This chain connects TRBV30 to TRBJ1-6; D gene ambiguous. Trimming cost V 0 bases and J 10 bases, with 7 bases left between them. The CDR3 sequence is 12 residues long. Germline CDR1 reads GTSNPN; CDR2 reads SVGIG (reference sequence). Written as DNA, the CDR3 is TGTGCCTGGAGTGTAATGAGGTCACCCCTCCACTTT. Translation gives CAWSVMRSPLHF.

This sequence joins TRBV21-1 and TRBJ1-3. TRBV21-1 is a pseudogene locus. This CDR3 has 18 residues. Written as DNA, the CDR3 is TGTGCCAGCAGCAAAGTTGGCTCTGGGGGTATCTCTGGAAACACCATATATTTT. Residues: CASSKVGSGGISGNTIYF.

The J gene is TRBJ1-2, the V gene TRBV6-1; no clear D. V gave up 8 bases and J gave up 6 bases, with 13 bases separating them. CDR3 length: 12 amino acids. Germline lookup yields CDR1 MNHNS and CDR2 SASEGT. The CDR3 loop is CASSRRGDGYTF. The CDR3 nucleotides read TGTGCCAGCTCCCGTCGTGGGGATGGCTACACCTTC.

The chain has TRBV4-2 and TRBJ2-1; TRBD2 matches at 9 bases. The CDR3 totals 18 residues. Unmatched junction bases numbered 14, after V lost 2 bases and J lost 6 bases. Per germline, CDR1 LGHNA and CDR2 YNFKEQ. In nucleotides, the CDR3 is TGTGCCAGCAGCCAATCCCCCCTGGTGGGCGGGAGGGGCAATGAGCAGTTCTTC. Its translation: CASSQSPLVGGRGNEQFF.

The chain has TRBV28 and TRBJ1-2, with D maybe TRBD1 (5 bases). The germline CDR1 and CDR2 sequences are MDHEN and SYDVKM. The CDR3 covers 12 residues. Trimming shortened V by 6 bases and J by 4 bases, and 9 bases separated the two germline ends. As DNA, the CDR3 is TGTGCCAGCAGACCTGGGGGCTATGGCTACACCTTC. This sequence encodes CASRPGGYGYTF.

The rearrangement joins TRBV9 to TRBJ1-2; 7 nucleotides align to TRBD1. The CDR3 is 15 residues long. Per the germline V gene, CDR1 is SGDLS and CDR2 is YYNGEE. The trim removed 5 bases at V and 7 bases at J, leaving 14 bases unmatched. The DNA of the CDR3 is TGTGCCAGCAGTCGTTCCCCACAGGGGCTGGGTGGCTACACCTTC. Amino acids: CASSRSPQGLGGYTF.

V is TRBV7-2 and J is TRBJ2-7; tentatively, D is TRBD1 or TRBD2 (6 bases each). Germline values: CDR1 SGHTA, CDR2 FQGNSA. The CDR3 runs 13 residues. Trimming shortened V by 5 bases and J by 7 bases, and 15 bases separated the two germline ends. CDR3 sequence reads: CASSLRRGVEQYF. The DNA for the CDR3 is TGTGCCAGCAGCCTAAGAAGGGGGGTGGAGCAGTACTTC.

The sample holds one count of this clone. The rearrangement uses TRBV19 and TRBJ2-3; 7 positions match TRBD1. There are 16 residues in the CDR3. V was pared by 5 bases and J by 4 bases, with 12 bases of the junction left unmatched. Germline V gene lookup returns CDR1 LNHDA and CDR2 SQIVND (reference sequence). This CDR3 reads CASSYETGSTADTQYF. CDR3 DNA: TGTGCCAGTAGTTACGAGACAGGGAGTACCGCAGATACGCAGTATTTT.

The rearrangement links TRBV11-3 to TRBJ1-4; D is ambiguous. V gave up 1 base and J gave up 8 bases, with 11 bases separating them. Per germline, CDR1 SGHNT and CDR2 YENEEA. This CDR3 is built from 14 residues. CDR3 region: CASSLADVREKLFF. CDR3 DNA: TGTGCCAGCAGCTTAGCGGACGTGCGCGAAAAACTGTTTTTT.

This chain links TRBV10-2 with TRBJ2-2; D unresolved. This CDR3 is built from 14 residues. Trimming stripped 8 bases from V and 6 bases from J, with 16 bases between. Per the germline V gene, CDR1 is WSHSY and CDR2 is SAAADI. CDR3 bases: TGCGCCAGCCGAGTGGCATCGGTGGCCGGGGAGCTGTTTTTT. Its protein is CASRVASVAGELFF.

V gene TRBV9 combines with J gene TRBJ1-2; no clear D. The CDR3 is 15 residues long. CDR1 is SGDLS and CDR2 is YYNGEE in the germline V gene. The V end was cut by 4 bases, the J end by 8 bases, with 21 bases between. CDR3 residues: CASSPFEPSAGGYTF. CDR3 DNA sequence: TGTGCCAGCAGCCCCTTTGAGCCATCGGCGGGGGGCTACACCTTC. Full variable domain (remainder filled in from reference TRBV9 and TRBJ1-2): DSGVTQTPKHLITATGQRVTLRCSPRSGDLSVYWYQQSLDQGLQFLIQYYNGEERAKGNILERFSAQQFPDLHSELNLSSLELGDSALYFCASSPFEPSAGGYTFGSGTRLTVV.